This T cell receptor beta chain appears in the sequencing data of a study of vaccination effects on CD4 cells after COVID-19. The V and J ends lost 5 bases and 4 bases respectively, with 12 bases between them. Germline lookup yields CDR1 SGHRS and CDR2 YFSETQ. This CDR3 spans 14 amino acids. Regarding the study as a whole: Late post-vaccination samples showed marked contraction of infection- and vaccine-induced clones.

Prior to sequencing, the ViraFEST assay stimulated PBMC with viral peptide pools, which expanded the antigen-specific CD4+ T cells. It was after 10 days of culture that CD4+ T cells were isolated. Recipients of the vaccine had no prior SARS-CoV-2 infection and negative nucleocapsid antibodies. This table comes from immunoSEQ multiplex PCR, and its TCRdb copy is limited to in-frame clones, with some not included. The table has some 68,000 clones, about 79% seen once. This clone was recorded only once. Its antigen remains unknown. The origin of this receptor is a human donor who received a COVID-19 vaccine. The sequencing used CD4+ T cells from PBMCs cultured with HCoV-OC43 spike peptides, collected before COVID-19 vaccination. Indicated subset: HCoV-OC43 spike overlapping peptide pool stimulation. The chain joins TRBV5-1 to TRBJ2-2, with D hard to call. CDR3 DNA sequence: TGCGCCAGCAGGTATACCTTGGGCACCGGGGAGCTGTTTTTT. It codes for CASRYTLGTGELFF.